The 23 T cell receptor beta chains given below trace back to one sample, sequenced in a study of OX40 agonist ivuxolimab in advanced cancers. The library came from the immunoSEQ multiplex PCR assay. Drawn from immuneACCESS, this table holds only the in-frame rearrangements with V and J called that TCRdb kept. Clones are partly lost; checked studies trace under half to an unresolved V gene and leave the rest unexplained. The sample table holds 65,000 to 95,000 clones, of which 85% to 90% were seen once. The ten largest clones take up 0.65% to 0.95% of the sample. The sequencing used CD4+ or CD8+ T cells sorted from blood, collected in a trial of the OX40 agonist ivuxolimab. These receptors were obtained from an adult with an advanced solid tumor such as melanoma, head and neck, liver or kidney cancer.

The rearrangement links TRBV5-5 to TRBJ1-5; unclear D gene. V was cut by 2 bases and J by 8 bases, with 14 bases left in between. CDR3 length equals 14 residues. Germline lookup yields CDR1 SGHKS and CDR2 YYEKEE (reference sequence). Here the CDR3 reads CASSFGTIGEPQHF. DNA of the CDR3: TGTGCCAGCAGCTTTGGAACTATCGGTGAGCCCCAGCATTTT.

The gene calls are TRBV30 and TRBJ2-7; a possible D gene is TRBD1 (5 bases). The CDR3 sequence is 12 residues long. Germline lookup yields CDR1 GTSNPN and CDR2 SVGIG (reference sequence). V was cut by 1 base and J by 6 bases, with 10 bases left in between. The CDR3: CAWSGRVVEQYF. DNA for the CDR3: TGTGCCTGGAGTGGCAGGGTCGTCGAGCAGTACTTC. Using reference TRBV30 and TRBJ2-7 for the parts outside the CDR3, the full variable domain is SQTIHQWPATLVQPVGSPLSLECTVEGTSNPNLYWYRQAAGRGLQLLFYSVGIGQISSEVPQNLSASRPQDRQFILSSKKLLLSDSGFYLCAWSGRVVEQYFGPGTRLTVT.

The rearrangement links TRBV4-3 to TRBJ2-7; D is perhaps TRBD1 or TRBD2 (5 bases each). Trimming cost V 4 bases and J 4 bases, with 14 bases left between them. Germline CDR1 reads LGHNA; CDR2 reads YSLEER. CDR3 length equals 14 residues. DNA for the CDR3: TGCGCCAGCAGCCCTGGGACCGTTGGATACGAGCAGTACTTC. This codes for CASSPGTVGYEQYF.

This chain connects TRBV7-9 to TRBJ2-3, with 7 positions matching TRBD2. The CDR3 totals 17 residues. Looked up from germline, CDR1 is SEHNR and CDR2 is FQNEAQ (reference sequence). V shed 5 bases and J 0 bases; nucleotides not matched to a gene: 11. The CDR3 reads CASSLWRETTSTDTQYF. DNA of the CDR3: TGTGCCAGCAGCCTTTGGCGGGAGACTACAAGCACAGATACGCAGTATTTT.

The J gene is TRBJ2-5, the V gene TRBV29-1; D is unclear. The length of the CDR3 is 11 residues. Between the trimmed V and J ends, which lost 4 bases and 2 bases, there was a span of 5 bases. Germline V lookup: CDR1 SQVTM, CDR2 ANQGSEA. The CDR3 sequence: CSVAPQETQYF. The CDR3 DNA follows: TGCAGCGTTGCACCTCAAGAGACCCAGTACTTC.

This clone was seen just once. The chain's CDR3 is CASSYVGASVKNIQYF. CDR3 DNA: TGTGCCAGCAGTTACGTCGGGGCCTCCGTCAAAAACATTCAGTACTTC. J is TRBJ2-4 and V is TRBV6-5; the D call may be TRBD1 or TRBD2 (5 bases each). The CDR3 is made up of 16 amino acids. The germline V and J ends were trimmed by 2 bases and 3 bases, with 14 bases remaining between them. Germline V lookup: CDR1 MNHEY, CDR2 SVGAGI.

This clone was seen once. This chain joins TRBV5-1 and TRBJ1-3; no firm D call. With 0 bases removed from V and 4 bases from J, the gap between germline ends came to 8 bases. The CDR3 has 14 residues. The germline V gene encodes CDR1 SGHRS and CDR2 YFSETQ. The CDR3 region is CASSLGSEGNTIYF. CDR3 in DNA: TGCGCCAGCAGCTTGGGGAGTGAAGGAAACACCATATATTTT.

A single count supports this clone. This rearrangement joins TRBV29-1 to TRBJ1-1, with 7 positions matching TRBD1. This CDR3 contains 12 residues. Trimming removed 8 bases from V and 1 base from J; junction bases left unmatched: 4. Germline V gene data show CDR1 as SQVTM and CDR2 as ANQGSEA. The CDR3 sequence: CSTRTGNTEAFF. The CDR3 coding sequence is TGCAGCACCCGGACAGGGAACACTGAAGCTTTCTTT.

The J gene is TRBJ1-5, the V gene TRBV6-6; possibly TRBD1 for D (6 bases). V was clipped by 2 bases and J by 5 bases, with 10 bases between them. Germline loops: CDR1 MNHNY, CDR2 SVGAGI (reference sequence). The CDR3 totals 14 residues. The CDR3: CASSYRGADQPQHF. CDR3 nucleotides: TGTGCCAGCAGTTACCGGGGGGCCGATCAGCCCCAGCATTTT.

Only one count was recorded for this clone. V gene TRBV7-9 combines with J gene TRBJ2-5; D is perhaps TRBD1 (6 bases). V lost 8 bases to trimming and J lost 7 bases, with 14 bases between them. There are 12 residues in the CDR3. The germline gives CDR1 SEHNR, CDR2 FQNEAQ (reference sequence). This CDR3 reads CASGTGSRTQYF. For the CDR3, the DNA is TGTGCCAGCGGCACAGGGTCGCGGACCCAGTACTTC. Complete variable domain (other parts from reference TRBV7-9 and TRBJ2-5): DTGVSQNPRHKITKRGQNVTFRCDPISEHNRLYWYRQTLGQGPEFLTYFQNEAQLEKSRLLSDRFSAERPKGSFSTLEIQRTEQGDSAMYLCASGTGSRTQYFGPGTRLLVL.

V gene TRBV7-8 combines with J gene TRBJ2-5; 7 positions match TRBD2. Per germline, CDR1 SGHVS and CDR2 FQNEAQ. J lost 4 bases, V lost 1 base, and 6 bases had no gene match. The CDR3 sequence is 15 residues long. CDR3 sequence (DNA): TGTGCCAGCAGCTTAGGCGGGAGCCTGAGAGAGACCCAGTACTTC. It codes for CASSLGGSLRETQYF.

The genes are TRBV28 and TRBJ2-5, with D unresolved. From germline, CDR1 is MDHEN and CDR2 SYDVKM. The V gene lost 1 base and the J gene lost 5 bases, with 11 bases spanning the gap. The CDR3 spans 14 residues. The CDR3 DNA reads TGTGCCAGCAGTTTATCCCCCCAGACGGAGACCCAGTACTTC. It encodes CASSLSPQTETQYF.

CDR3 nucleotides: TGCGCCAGCAGCTCCGGGACAGGGGTGTACAATGAGCAGTTCTTC. Translated, it gives CASSSGTGVYNEQFF. This rearrangement joins TRBV5-1 to TRBJ2-1; 10 bases fit TRBD1. Germline CDR1 SGHRS, CDR2 YFSETQ. The CDR3 is 15 residues long. With V trimmed by 3 bases and J by 4 bases, 4 bases remained unmatched.

This chain joins TRBV28 and TRBJ2-1; the match to TRBD2 covers 7 bases. The germline gives CDR1 MDHEN, CDR2 SYDVKM. The CDR3 has 19 residues. Trimming removed 5 bases from V and 8 bases from J; junction bases left unmatched: 24. DNA of the CDR3: TGTGCCAGCAGTGTTAGGGCAGGGAGTGGACTAGTTGACAACCATGAGCAGTTCTTC. It specifies CASSVRAGSGLVDNHEQFF. Variable domain in full (rest from reference TRBV28 and TRBJ2-1): DVKVTQSSRYLVKRTGEKVFLECVQDMDHENMFWYRQDPGLGLRLIYFSYDVKMKEKGDIPEGYSVSREKKERFSLILESASTNQTSMYLCASSVRAGSGLVDNHEQFFGPGTRLTVL.

V usage is TRBV7-8 and J usage is TRBJ2-7; D call uncertain. V lost 6 bases to trimming and J lost 0 bases, with 15 bases between them. Germline CDR1 SGHVS, CDR2 FQNEAQ. The CDR3 totals 15 residues. The CDR3 DNA is TGTGCCAGCAGTCCCCTTTCGGACGGCTCCTACGAGCAGTACTTC. This translates into CASSPLSDGSYEQYF.

In this sample, this clone turned up once. The rearrangement joins TRBV30 to TRBJ2-3; tentative D call: TRBD2 (5 bases). Germline CDR1 GTSNPN, CDR2 SVGIG (reference sequence). The CDR3 runs to 13 residues. With 0 bases removed from V and 4 bases from J, the gap between germline ends came to 8 bases. This CDR3 is CAWSVRGADTQYF. CDR3 bases: TGTGCCTGGAGTGTCCGGGGAGCAGATACGCAGTATTTT.

The chain has TRBV5-6 and TRBJ1-5; maybe TRBD1 (5 bases). CDR1 SGHDT and CDR2 YYEEEE come from the germline V gene. The V end lost 4 bases, the J end lost 1 base, and 12 bases lay between the germline ends. This CDR3 has 15 amino acids. The CDR3 DNA is TGTGCCAGCAGCAAGCTGGAGGGGAGCAATCAGCCCCAGCATTTT. This translates into CASSKLEGSNQPQHF.

The chain carries TRBV19 and TRBJ2-7; tentative D call: TRBD2 (6 bases). CDR1 is LNHDA and CDR2 is SQIVND in the germline V gene (reference sequence). V gave up 3 bases and J gave up 9 bases, with 21 bases separating them. The CDR3 contains 15 residues. CDR3 DNA sequence: TGTGCCAGTAGTATGGGTCGGGTAATCGGAGGGAGGCAGTACTTC. This sequence encodes CASSMGRVIGGRQYF.

The chain has TRBV21-1 and TRBJ2-1; TRBD2 reflects the table's D call only, with no check against the DNA. TRBV21-1 is recorded as a pseudogene. The CDR3 loop spans 14 amino acids. The DNA of the CDR3 is TGTGCCAGCAGCACCCTGAGCTCCTACAATGAGCAGTTCTTC. It codes for CASSTLSSYNEQFF.

The chain is built from TRBV5-1 and TRBJ2-2, with D perhaps given as TRBD1 or TRBD2 (5 bases each). Germline V CDR1 and CDR2: SGHRS, YFSETQ. V lost 4 bases to trimming and J lost 6 bases, with 13 bases between them. The CDR3 has 14 amino acids. As DNA, the CDR3 is TGCGCCAGCAGCGCCCAGGGAGTTTCCGGGGAGCTGTTTTTT. It specifies CASSAQGVSGELFF.

This clone appeared a few times. The V gene is TRBV28, the J gene TRBJ2-3; TRBD2 is a possible D gene (6 bases). This CDR3 region has 16 residues. The germline V gene encodes CDR1 MDHEN and CDR2 SYDVKM. V was pared by 8 bases and J by 0 bases, with 18 bases between. In DNA, the CDR3 is TGTGCCAGCCACCCCCTTGCGGGACTGAGCACAGATACGCAGTATTTT. Its translation is CASHPLAGLSTDTQYF.

The chain uses TRBV2 and TRBJ2-3, with a possible D match to TRBD1 (5 bases). Trimming pared 2 bases from V and 0 bases from J, leaving 12 bases between. The CDR3 totals 16 residues. CDR1 is SNHLY, CDR2 FYNNEI, per germline. CDR3 loop: CASSENRGRSTDTQYF. The CDR3 bases are TGTGCCAGCAGTGAAAATAGGGGTCGTAGCACAGATACGCAGTATTTT.

The CDR3 spells CASRVGGDNQPQHF. CDR3 nucleotides: TGTGCCAGCAGGGTTGGGGGGGACAATCAGCCCCAGCATTTT. The chain couples TRBV2 to TRBJ1-5; D might be TRBD1 (5 bases). The V end was cut by 6 bases, the J end by 3 bases, with 12 bases between. Germline V CDR1 and CDR2: SNHLY, FYNNEI. This CDR3 region has 14 residues.